These 9 T cell receptor beta chains originate from one sample sequenced in a study of CD8 T cells in ankylosing spondylitis. TCRdb re-derived calls from the 5' RACE reads in MiXCR, one entry per CDR3 protein. Of about 220,000 distinct CDR3 sequences listed, roughly 24% are singletons. Sequencing used blood, either unsorted or a sorted T cell fraction (not recorded which). These receptor sequences come from a male donor with ankylosing spondylitis or in good health (not recorded which).

The rearrangement uses TRBV20-1 and TRBJ1-4; D might be TRBD1 (6 bases). This CDR3 has 13 amino acids. CDR1 is DFQATT, CDR2 SNEGSKA, per germline (reference sequence). Between the trimmed V and J ends, which lost 6 bases and 6 bases, there was a span of 14 bases. The CDR3 region is CSAVQGVDEKLFF. The CDR3 DNA sequence: TGCAGTGCGGTACAGGGAGTGGATGAAAAACTGTTTTTT.

This clonotype showed up just a few times. This sequence joins TRBV6-2 or TRBV6-3 and TRBJ2-7, with 9 nucleotides matching TRBD2. Per the germline V gene, CDR1 is MNHEY and CDR2 is SVGEGT. V was clipped by 2 bases and J by 3 bases; unmatched bases: 8. The CDR3 consists of 16 residues. The CDR3 DNA follows: TGTGCCAGCAGTTACCCACTGGATAGCGGGAGCTACGAGCAGTACTTC. Protein: CASSYPLDSGSYEQYF.

This clonotype was seen at least ten times. The rearrangement joins TRBV5-4 to TRBJ2-1, with D possibly TRBD2 on 6 matching bases. Trimming removed 2 bases from V and 5 bases from J, with 14 bases in between. Germline V lookup: CDR1 SGHNT, CDR2 YYREEE (reference sequence). The CDR3 spans 15 residues. CDR3 nucleotides: TGTGCCAGCAGCTTTCGTAGCGGAAGTCACAATGAGCAGTTCTTC. This translates into CASSFRSGSHNEQFF. Filled out from reference TRBV5-4 and TRBJ2-1, the complete variable domain reads ETGVTQSPTHLIKTRGQQVTLRCSSQSGHNTVSWYQQALGQGPQFIFQYYREEENGRGNFPPRFSGLQFPNYSSELNVNALELDDSALYLCASSFRSGSHNEQFFGPGTRLTVL.

This clonotype was found many times. V usage is TRBV29-1 and J usage is TRBJ2-3, with D perhaps TRBD2 (6 bases). Germline CDR1 is SQVTM and CDR2 is ANQGSEA. The CDR3 consists of 15 residues. V shed 1 base and J shed 0 bases, with 11 bases lying between them. CDR3 bases: TGCAGCGTTGAAGGCACAGCGGGCAGCACAGATACGCAGTATTTT. This sequence encodes CSVEGTAGSTDTQYF.

This clonotype has more than one count but fewer than ten. The rearrangement uses TRBV20-1 and TRBJ2-4, with TRBD2 identical over 7 bases. CDR1 and CDR2 (germline): DFQATT, SNEGSKA (reference sequence). This CDR3 spans 13 amino acids. V was pared by 6 bases and J by 6 bases, with 8 bases of the junction left unmatched. The CDR3 DNA sequence: TGCAGTGCAATCCTAGCGGCCGGAAACATTCAGTACTTC. This encodes CSAILAAGNIQYF.

The table lists this clonotype with many counts. J is TRBJ2-7 and V is TRBV7-3; 8 bases are shared with TRBD2. CDR1 and CDR2 (germline): SGHTA, FQGTGA. Germline trimming cut 0 bases from V and 4 bases from J; bases unmatched to any gene: 5. This CDR3 is 15 amino acids long. CDR3 sequence: CASSLTPGGPYEQYF. For the CDR3, the DNA is TGTGCCAGCAGCTTAACCCCGGGGGGGCCTTACGAGCAGTACTTC.

The chain employs TRBV7-2 and TRBJ2-1; 12 bases align to TRBD2. CDR1 SGHTA and CDR2 FQGNSA come from the germline V gene. The CDR3 totals 17 residues. The V and J ends lost 4 bases and 7 bases, in that order; junction bases with no gene match: 11. In DNA form, the CDR3 reads TGTGCCAGCAGCTCTCAACCGACTAGCGGGAGTAGAAATGAGCAGTTCTTC. Residues: CASSSQPTSGSRNEQFF.

This clonotype was picked up a small number of times. The chain employs TRBV6-5 and TRBJ2-7; D gene uncertain. V was shortened by 4 bases and J by 7 bases, with 14 bases between the two germline ends. Germline-derived CDR1 and CDR2 are MNHEY and SVGAGI. This CDR3 comprises 13 residues. The CDR3 protein is CASSSYGQGEQYF. The CDR3 DNA reads as TGTGCCAGCAGTTCCTACGGGCAAGGAGAGCAGTACTTC.

This clonotype was seen more than once but under ten times. The chain combines TRBV27 with TRBJ1-4; tentative D call: TRBD1 (6 bases). V was clipped by 8 bases and J by 5 bases, with 15 bases between them. Germline V gene lookup returns CDR1 MNHEY and CDR2 SMNVEV (reference sequence). There are 14 residues in the CDR3. The CDR3 loop reads CASAWSGVNEKLFF. The CDR3 DNA is TGTGCCAGCGCTTGGTCAGGGGTAAATGAAAAACTGTTTTTT.